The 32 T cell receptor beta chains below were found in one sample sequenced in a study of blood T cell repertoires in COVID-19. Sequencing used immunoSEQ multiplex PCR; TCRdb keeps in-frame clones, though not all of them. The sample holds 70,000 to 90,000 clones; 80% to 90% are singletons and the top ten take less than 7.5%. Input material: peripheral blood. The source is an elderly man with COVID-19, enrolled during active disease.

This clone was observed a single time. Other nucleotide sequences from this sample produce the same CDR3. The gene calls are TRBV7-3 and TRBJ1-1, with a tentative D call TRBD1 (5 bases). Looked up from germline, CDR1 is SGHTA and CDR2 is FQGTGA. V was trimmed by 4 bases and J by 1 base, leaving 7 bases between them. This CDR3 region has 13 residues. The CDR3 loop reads CASSSGQNTEAFF. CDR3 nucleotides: TGTGCCAGCAGCTCCGGACAGAACACTGAAGCTTTCTTT.

This CDR3 is CASSPPVAGTYEQYF. The CDR3 DNA reads TGTGCCAGCTCACCACCGGTAGCAGGGACCTACGAGCAGTACTTC. The chain uses TRBV18 and TRBJ2-7; the D gene is possibly TRBD1 (5 bases). V shed 0 bases and J shed 2 bases, with 11 bases lying between them. The CDR3 runs 15 residues. Germline V gene sequence: CDR1 KGHSH, CDR2 LQKENI. Full variable domain (remainder filled in from reference TRBV18 and TRBJ2-7): NAGVMQNPRHLVRRRGQEARLRCSPMKGHSHVYWYRQLPEEGLKFMVYLQKENIIDESGMPKERFSAEFPKEGPSILRIQQVVRGDSAAYFCASSPPVAGTYEQYFGPGTRLTVT.

The CDR3, as DNA: TGTGCCAGCAGCTCAGGGGGGTGGACAGATACGCAGTATTTT. This codes for CASSSGGWTDTQYF. J is TRBJ2-3 and V is TRBV6-2 or TRBV6-3; possible D gene TRBD1, 7 bases. The V gene lost 6 bases and the J gene lost 3 bases, with 13 bases spanning the gap. The CDR3 has 14 amino acids. CDR1 is MNHEY and CDR2 is SVGEGT in the germline V gene.

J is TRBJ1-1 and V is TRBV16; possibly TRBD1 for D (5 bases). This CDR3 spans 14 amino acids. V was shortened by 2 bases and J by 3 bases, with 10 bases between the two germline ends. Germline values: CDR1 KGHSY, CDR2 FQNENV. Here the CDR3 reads CASSQQGGDTEAFF. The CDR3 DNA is TGTGCCAGCAGCCAACAGGGCGGGGACACTGAAGCTTTCTTT.

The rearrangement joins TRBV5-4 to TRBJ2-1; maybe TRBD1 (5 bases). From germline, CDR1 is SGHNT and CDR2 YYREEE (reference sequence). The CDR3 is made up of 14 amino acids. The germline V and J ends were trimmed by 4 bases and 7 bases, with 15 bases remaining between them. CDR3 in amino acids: CASSPPTGVNEQFF. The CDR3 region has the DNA TGTGCCAGCAGCCCGCCTACAGGTGTTAATGAGCAGTTCTTC.

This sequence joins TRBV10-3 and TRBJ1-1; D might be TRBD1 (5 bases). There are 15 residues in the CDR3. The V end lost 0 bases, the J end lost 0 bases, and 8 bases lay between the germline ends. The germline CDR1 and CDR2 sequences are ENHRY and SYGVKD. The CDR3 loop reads CAISESGGMNTEAFF. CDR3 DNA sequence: TGTGCCATCAGTGAGTCGGGGGGGATGAACACTGAAGCTTTCTTT.

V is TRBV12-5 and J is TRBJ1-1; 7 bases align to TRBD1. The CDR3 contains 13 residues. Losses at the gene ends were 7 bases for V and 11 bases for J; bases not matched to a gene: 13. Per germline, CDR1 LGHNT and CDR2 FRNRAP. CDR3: CASVGRDRDLAFF. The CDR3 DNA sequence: TGTGCTAGTGTTGGTCGAGACAGGGATTTGGCTTTCTTT.

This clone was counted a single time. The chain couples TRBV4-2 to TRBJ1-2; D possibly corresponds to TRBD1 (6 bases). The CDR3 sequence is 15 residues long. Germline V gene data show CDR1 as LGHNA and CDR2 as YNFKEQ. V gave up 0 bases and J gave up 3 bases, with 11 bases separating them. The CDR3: CASSQEGQGYYGYTF. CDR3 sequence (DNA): TGTGCCAGCAGCCAAGAAGGGCAGGGGTACTATGGCTACACCTTC.

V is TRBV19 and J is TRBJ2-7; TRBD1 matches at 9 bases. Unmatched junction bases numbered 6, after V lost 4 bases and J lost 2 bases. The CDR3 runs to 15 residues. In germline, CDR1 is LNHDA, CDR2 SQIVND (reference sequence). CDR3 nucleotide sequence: TGTGCCAGTAGTACAAGACAGGGGGGGACCTACGAGCAGTACTTC. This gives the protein CASSTRQGGTYEQYF. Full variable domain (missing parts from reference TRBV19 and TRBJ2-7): DGGITQSPKYLFRKEGQNVTLSCEQNLNHDAMYWYRQDPGQGLRLIYYSQIVNDFQKGDIAEGYSVSREKKESFPLTVTSAQKNPTAFYLCASSTRQGGTYEQYFGPGTRLTVT.

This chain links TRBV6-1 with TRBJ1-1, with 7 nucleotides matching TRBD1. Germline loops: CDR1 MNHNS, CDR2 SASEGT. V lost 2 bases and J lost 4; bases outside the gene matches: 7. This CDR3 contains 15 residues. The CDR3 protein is CASSERAGGTTEAFF. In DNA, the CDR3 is TGTGCCAGCAGTGAAAGGGCAGGGGGGACCACTGAAGCTTTCTTT.

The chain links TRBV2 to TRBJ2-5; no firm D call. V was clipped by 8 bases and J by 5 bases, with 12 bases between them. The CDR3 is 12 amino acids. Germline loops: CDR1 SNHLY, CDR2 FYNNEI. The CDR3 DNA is TGTGCCAGCCAGTTGACTCGGGAGACCCAGTACTTC. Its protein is CASQLTRETQYF.

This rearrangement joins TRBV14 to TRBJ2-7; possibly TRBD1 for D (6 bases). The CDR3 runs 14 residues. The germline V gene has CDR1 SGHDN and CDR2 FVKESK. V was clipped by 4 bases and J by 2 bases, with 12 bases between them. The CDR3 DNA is TGTGCCAGCAGCCCGAGGACAGCCCCCTACGAGCAGTACTTC. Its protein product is CASSPRTAPYEQYF. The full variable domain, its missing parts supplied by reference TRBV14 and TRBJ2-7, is EAGVTQFPSHSVIEKGQTVTLRCDPISGHDNLYWYRRVMGKEIKFLLHFVKESKQDESGMPNNRFLAERTGGTYSTLKVQPAELEDSGVYFCASSPRTAPYEQYFGPGTRLTVT.

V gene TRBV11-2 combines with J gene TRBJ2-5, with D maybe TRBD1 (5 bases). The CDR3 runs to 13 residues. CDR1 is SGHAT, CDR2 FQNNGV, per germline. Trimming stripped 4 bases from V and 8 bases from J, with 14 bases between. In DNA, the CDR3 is TGTGCCAGCAGCTCTGACAGAGAAGGTACCCAGTACTTC. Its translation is CASSSDREGTQYF.

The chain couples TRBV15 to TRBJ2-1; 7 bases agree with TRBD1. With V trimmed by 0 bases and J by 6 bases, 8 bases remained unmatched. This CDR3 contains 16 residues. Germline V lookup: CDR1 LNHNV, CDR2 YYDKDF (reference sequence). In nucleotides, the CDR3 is TGTGCCACCAGCAGAGAGTCCCTGGGACAGATCAATGAGCAGTTCTTC. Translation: CATSRESLGQINEQFF.

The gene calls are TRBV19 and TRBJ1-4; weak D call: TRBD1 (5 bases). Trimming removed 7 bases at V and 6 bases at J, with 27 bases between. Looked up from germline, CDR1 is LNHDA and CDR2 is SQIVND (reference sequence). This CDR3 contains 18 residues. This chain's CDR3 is CASTPIVLRPGRDEKLFF. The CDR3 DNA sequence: TGTGCCAGTACCCCAATTGTCCTGAGACCAGGGCGAGATGAAAAACTGTTTTTT.

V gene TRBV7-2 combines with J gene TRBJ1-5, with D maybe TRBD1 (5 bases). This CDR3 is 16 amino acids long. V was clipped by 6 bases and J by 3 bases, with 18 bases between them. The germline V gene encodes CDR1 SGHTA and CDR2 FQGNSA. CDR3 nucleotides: TGTGCCAGCAGTCTCACGGGGGTGGTTTTCAATCAGCCCCAGCATTTT. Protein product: CASSLTGVVFNQPQHF.

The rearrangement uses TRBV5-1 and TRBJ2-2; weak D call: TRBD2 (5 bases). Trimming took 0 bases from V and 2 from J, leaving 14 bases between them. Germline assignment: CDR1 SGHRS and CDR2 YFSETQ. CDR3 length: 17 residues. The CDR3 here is CASSLAVQRSNTGELFF. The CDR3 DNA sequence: TGCGCCAGCAGCTTGGCCGTCCAGCGGAGTAACACCGGGGAGCTGTTTTTT.

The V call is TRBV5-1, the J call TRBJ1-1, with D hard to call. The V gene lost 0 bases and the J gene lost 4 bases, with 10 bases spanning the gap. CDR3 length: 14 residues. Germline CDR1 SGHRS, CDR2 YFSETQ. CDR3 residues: CASSLGGLGTEAFF. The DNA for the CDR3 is TGCGCCAGCAGCTTGGGAGGGTTGGGCACTGAAGCTTTCTTT.

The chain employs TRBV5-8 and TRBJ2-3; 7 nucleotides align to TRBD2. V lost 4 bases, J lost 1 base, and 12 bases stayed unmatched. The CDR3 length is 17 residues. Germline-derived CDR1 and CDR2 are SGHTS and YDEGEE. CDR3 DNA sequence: TGTGCCAGCAGCCCCGGGACTATGTCGGTGGGCACAGATACGCAGTATTTT. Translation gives CASSPGTMSVGTDTQYF.

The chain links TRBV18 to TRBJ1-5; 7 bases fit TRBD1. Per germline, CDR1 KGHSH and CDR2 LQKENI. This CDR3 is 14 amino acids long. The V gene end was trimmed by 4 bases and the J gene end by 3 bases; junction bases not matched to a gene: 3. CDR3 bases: TGTGCCAGCTCACTACAGGGGTTCAATCAGCCCCAGCATTTT. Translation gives CASSLQGFNQPQHF.

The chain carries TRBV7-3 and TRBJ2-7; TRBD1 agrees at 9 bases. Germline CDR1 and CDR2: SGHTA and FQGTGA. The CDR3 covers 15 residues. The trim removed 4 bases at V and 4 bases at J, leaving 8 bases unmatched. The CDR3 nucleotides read TGTGCCAGCAGCTCAACAGGGGGCCCCCCGTACGAGCAGTACTTC. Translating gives CASSSTGGPPYEQYF.

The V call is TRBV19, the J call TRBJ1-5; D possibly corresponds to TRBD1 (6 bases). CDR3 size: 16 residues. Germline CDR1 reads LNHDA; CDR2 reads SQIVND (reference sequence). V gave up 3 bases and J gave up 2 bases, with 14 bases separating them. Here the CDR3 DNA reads TGTGCCAGTAGTATTGTGGGGGCGAGGGGCAATCAGCCCCAGCATTTT. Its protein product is CASSIVGARGNQPQHF.

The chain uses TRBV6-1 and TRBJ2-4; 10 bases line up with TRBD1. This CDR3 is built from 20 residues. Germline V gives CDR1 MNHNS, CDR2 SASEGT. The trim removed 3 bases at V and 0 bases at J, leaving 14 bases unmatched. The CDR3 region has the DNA TGTGCCAGCAGTGACCCGAAAGGGACAGGGGCGCTTCTAGCCAAAAACATTCAGTACTTC. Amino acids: CASSDPKGTGALLAKNIQYF.

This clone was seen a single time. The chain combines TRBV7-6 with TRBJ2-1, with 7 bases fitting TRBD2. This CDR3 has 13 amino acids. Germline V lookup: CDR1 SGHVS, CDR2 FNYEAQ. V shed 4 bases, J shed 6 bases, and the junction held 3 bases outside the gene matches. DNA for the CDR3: TGTGCCAGCAGCTCCGGGACTATCAATGAGCAGTTCTTC. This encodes CASSSGTINEQFF.

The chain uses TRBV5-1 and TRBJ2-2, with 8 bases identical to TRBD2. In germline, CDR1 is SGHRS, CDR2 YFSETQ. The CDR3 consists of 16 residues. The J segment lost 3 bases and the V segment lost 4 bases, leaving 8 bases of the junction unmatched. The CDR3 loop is CASSLSGTRDTGELFF. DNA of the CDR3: TGCGCCAGCAGCCTGTCCGGGACTAGAGACACCGGGGAGCTGTTTTTT. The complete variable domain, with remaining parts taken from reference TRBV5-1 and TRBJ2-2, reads KAGVTQTPRYLIKTRGQQVTLSCSPISGHRSVSWYQQTPGQGLQFLFEYFSETQRNKGNFPGRFSGRQFSNSRSEMNVSTLELGDSALYLCASSLSGTRDTGELFFGEGSRLTVL.

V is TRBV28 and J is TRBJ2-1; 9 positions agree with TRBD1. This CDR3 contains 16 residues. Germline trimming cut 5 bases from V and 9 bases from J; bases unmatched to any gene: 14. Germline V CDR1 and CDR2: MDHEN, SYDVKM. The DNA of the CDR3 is TGTGCCAGCAGTGGGCTTCCGGGACAGGGCGGTGGTGAGCAGTTCTTC. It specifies CASSGLPGQGGGEQFF. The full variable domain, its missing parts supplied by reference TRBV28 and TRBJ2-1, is DVKVTQSSRYLVKRTGEKVFLECVQDMDHENMFWYRQDPGLGLRLIYFSYDVKMKEKGDIPEGYSVSREKKERFSLILESASTNQTSMYLCASSGLPGQGGGEQFFGPGTRLTVL.

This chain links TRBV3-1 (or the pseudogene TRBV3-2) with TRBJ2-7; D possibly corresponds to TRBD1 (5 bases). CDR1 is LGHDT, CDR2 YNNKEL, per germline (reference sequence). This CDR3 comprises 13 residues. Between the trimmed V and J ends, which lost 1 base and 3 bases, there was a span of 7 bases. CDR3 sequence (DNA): TGTGCCAGCAGCCAAGGACAGCACTACGAGCAGTACTTC. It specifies CASSQGQHYEQYF.

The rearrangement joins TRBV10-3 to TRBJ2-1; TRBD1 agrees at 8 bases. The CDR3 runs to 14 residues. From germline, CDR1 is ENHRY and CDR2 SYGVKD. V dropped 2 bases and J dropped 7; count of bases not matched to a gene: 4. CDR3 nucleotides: TGTGCCATCAGTGAGGCGACAGGGGTAAATGAGCAGTTCTTC. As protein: CAISEATGVNEQFF.

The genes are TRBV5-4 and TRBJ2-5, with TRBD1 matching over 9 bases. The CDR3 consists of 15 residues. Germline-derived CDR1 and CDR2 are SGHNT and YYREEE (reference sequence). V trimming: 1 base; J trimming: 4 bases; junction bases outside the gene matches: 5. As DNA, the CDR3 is TGTGCCAGCAGCTTGAGGGACAGGGTCGGAGAGACCCAGTACTTC. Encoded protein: CASSLRDRVGETQYF. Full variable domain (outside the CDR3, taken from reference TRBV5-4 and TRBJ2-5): ETGVTQSPTHLIKTRGQQVTLRCSSQSGHNTVSWYQQALGQGPQFIFQYYREEENGRGNFPPRFSGLQFPNYSSELNVNALELDDSALYLCASSLRDRVGETQYFGPGTRLLVL.

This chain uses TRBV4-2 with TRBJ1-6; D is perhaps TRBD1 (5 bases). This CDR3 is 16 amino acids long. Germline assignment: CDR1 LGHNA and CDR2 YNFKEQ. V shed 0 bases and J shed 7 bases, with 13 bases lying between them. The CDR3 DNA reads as TGTGCCAGCAGCCAAGATCGGGGGGAGGGGAATTCACCCCTCCACTTT. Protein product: CASSQDRGEGNSPLHF.

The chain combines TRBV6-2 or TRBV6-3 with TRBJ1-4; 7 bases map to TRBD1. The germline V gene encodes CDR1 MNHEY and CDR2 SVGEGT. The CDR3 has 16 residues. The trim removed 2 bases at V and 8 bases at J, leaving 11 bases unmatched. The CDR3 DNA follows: TGTGCCAGCAGTTACGGGCTACAGGGGTATGGGGAAAAACTGTTTTTT. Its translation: CASSYGLQGYGEKLFF.

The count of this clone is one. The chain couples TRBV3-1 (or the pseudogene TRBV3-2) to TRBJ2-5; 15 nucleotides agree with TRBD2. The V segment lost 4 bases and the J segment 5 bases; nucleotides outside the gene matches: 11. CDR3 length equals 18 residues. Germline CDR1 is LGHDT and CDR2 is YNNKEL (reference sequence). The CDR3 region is CASSPSATGTSGGETQYF. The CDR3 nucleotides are TGTGCCAGCAGCCCATCAGCAACCGGGACTAGCGGGGGGGAGACCCAGTACTTC.